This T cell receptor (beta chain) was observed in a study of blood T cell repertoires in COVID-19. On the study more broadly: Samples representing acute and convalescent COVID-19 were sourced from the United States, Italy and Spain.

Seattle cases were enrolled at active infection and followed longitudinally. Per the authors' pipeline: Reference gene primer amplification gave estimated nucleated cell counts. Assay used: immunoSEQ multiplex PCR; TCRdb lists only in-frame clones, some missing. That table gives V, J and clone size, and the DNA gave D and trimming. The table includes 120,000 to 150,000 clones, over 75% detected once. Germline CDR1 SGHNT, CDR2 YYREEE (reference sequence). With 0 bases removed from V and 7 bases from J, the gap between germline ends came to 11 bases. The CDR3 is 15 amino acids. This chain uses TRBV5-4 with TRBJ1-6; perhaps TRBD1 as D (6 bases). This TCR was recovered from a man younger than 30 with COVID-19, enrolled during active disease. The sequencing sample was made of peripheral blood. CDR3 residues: CASSLEWGQNSPLHF. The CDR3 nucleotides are TGTGCCAGCAGCTTGGAGTGGGGGCAGAATTCACCCCTCCACTTT.